The source of this T cell receptor beta chain is a study of T cells in localized non-small cell lung cancer (dated by TCRdb to between 2020 and 2021). Regarding the research as a whole: The study examined T cell repertoires in 200 to 300 patients with early-stage NSCLC and compared tumors with uninvolved tumor-adjacent lungs. The cohort was made up of hundreds of treatment-naive NSCLC patients whose localized lung tumors had been resected. A mean age of around 66 years was recorded for the NSCLC patients, of whom roughly 130 were male and about a hundred were female. General conclusions and limits of the study: A median of 57 of the top 100 tumor clones turned up in the paired uninvolved adjacent lung, and some 27 of those clones also ranked among the top 100 of that same adjacent lung. Uninvolved tumor-adjacent lung showed the highest T cell clonality, higher than tumor, which suggests more focused antigenic responses in the uninvolved tumor-adjacent lung. Because multi-region tumor sequencing was not performed, intratumor heterogeneity could not be ruled out. Higher T cell density in blood was associated with longer overall survival, whereas higher clonality in adjacent lung was associated with shorter survival. Because of the exploratory design, TCR variables were selected using unadjusted p-values without false-discovery rate correction.

TCR beta CDR3 regions were sequenced from DNA using the immunoSEQ Assay. For the original study's pipeline: To compute T cell density, TCR beta template counts were normalized to usable DNA, which was estimated by amplifying housekeeping genes. The preseqR package was used to estimate richness by extrapolating to 400,000 templates for PBMC samples and to 120,000 templates for tissue samples. Clonality was calculated as one minus Pielou's evenness. Differential abundance testing on productive amino-acid clonotypes, with a minimum total count of 5 and an alpha of 0.1, was used to identify tissue-enriched TCRs. The Jaccard Index and the Morisita Overlap Index were used to measure repertoire overlap between compartments. GLIPH grouped TCR beta CDR3s together with public tetramer-defined viral CDR3s, and a viral motif had to include at least three viral sequences and also show V-gene enrichment. Imported from immuneACCESS, the table was reduced by TCRdb to in-frame sequences with V and J called. These copies leave out some clones; in studies compared against another copy, an unresolved V gene accounts for under half, and the cause of the remainder is not known. Clonal size and the V and J genes are those of that table, whereas D and trimming came from the DNA. The sample data list approximately 72,000 clones, and about 83% of these were observed just once. Together, the top ten hold approximately 15% of the sample.

At diagnosis, tumor, uninvolved tumor-adjacent lung and peripheral blood were collected and then preserved as a mix of FFPE and fresh-frozen material. For TCR repertoire profiling, blood samples were analyzed in the form of peripheral blood mononuclear cells. With regard to this clone: Its antigen is not yet known. At one end, the junction sequence differs from germline, possibly due to a read error.

Counted from cysteine to phenylalanine, this CDR3 has 18 amino acids. Only CDR3 DNA remains: 54 bases, in frame from the first base. Based on the germline V gene (reference sequence), the CDR1 and CDR2 sequences are LNHNV and YYDKDF. The starting material was peripheral blood, obtained before any cancer treatment. The origin of this receptor is a female donor older than 55 with stage I lung adenocarcinoma. Here the chain combines TRBV15 and TRBJ2-1; 12 junctional bases match TRBD2. The sequenced DNA: TGTGCCACCAGCAGTCCTAGACTAGCGGGAGACCCCTACGATGAGCAGTTCTTC. The encoded protein is CATSSPRLAGDPYDEQFF. The full variable domain, completed from the reference TRBV15 and TRBJ2-1 proteins outside the CDR3, reads DAMVIQNPRYQVTQFGKPVTLSCSQTLNHNVMYWYQQKSSQAPKLLFHYYDKDFNNEADTPDNFQSRRPNTSFCFLDIRSPGLGDTAMYLCATSSPRLAGDPYDEQFFGPGTRLTVL.